In this sample, the clone carrying this TCR beta chain turned up a few times. What was amplified from RNA transcripts were TCR beta CDR3 regions. HTBI primers drove first-round RT-PCR of the TCR CDR3. TCRdb itself ran the multiplex PCR reads through MiXCR, one entry per CDR3 protein. Seen here are 480,000 or so distinct CDR3 sequences, around an eighth observed once, and the top ten hold 15% to 20%. The CDR3 is made up of 16 amino acids. Trimming removed 6 bases from V and 2 bases from J; junction bases left unmatched: 9. Germline loops: CDR1 KGHSH, CDR2 LQKENI. The data stem from a study of T cells in Graves' hyperthyroidism and ophthalmopathy. Patients showing uncontrolled infection, other autoimmune disease, pregnancy or lactation were ineligible. Thyroid ultrasound, orbital computed tomography, clinical symptoms, and serum thyroxine and TRAb underpinned diagnoses.

The sequence was collected from a woman aged 18 to 35 with Graves' hyperthyroidism. Sequencing was performed on blood. The chain links TRBV18 to TRBJ2-5; TRBD2 agrees at 10 bases. Written as DNA, the CDR3 is TGTGCCAGCTCCCACGGTGGAGCGGGAGGGCAAGAGACCCAGTACTTC. It specifies CASSHGGAGGQETQYF.